Below, 10 T cell receptor beta chains from the same sample are listed, as sequenced in a study of blood T cell repertoires in COVID-19. Assay used: immunoSEQ multiplex PCR; TCRdb lists only in-frame clones, some missing. This sample has some 42,000 clones, with around 89% found just once. Sample: peripheral blood. The receptors were gathered from a human donor in a cohort sampled during active COVID-19.

The rearrangement joins TRBV6-5 to TRBJ2-3; TRBD1 aligns across 8 bases. V lost 10 bases and J lost 4; bases outside the gene matches: 7. The CDR3 length is 13 residues. The germline CDR1 and CDR2 sequences are MNHEY and SVGAGI. The CDR3 DNA is TGTGCCAAAATGACAGGGGCCCCAGATACGCAGTATTTT. The encoded protein is CAKMTGAPDTQYF.

The chain has TRBV30 and TRBJ1-1, with D perhaps TRBD1 (5 bases). V gave up 8 bases and J gave up 2 bases, with 18 bases separating them. CDR1 is GTSNPN and CDR2 is SVGIG in the germline V gene (reference sequence). The CDR3 contains 14 residues. CDR3 sequence: CALGRAIGNTEAFF. DNA of the CDR3: TGTGCCCTGGGCAGGGCGATAGGTAACACTGAAGCTTTCTTT.

The chain carries TRBV18 and TRBJ2-4, with D possibly matching TRBD2 (6 bases). Per the germline V gene, CDR1 is KGHSH and CDR2 is LQKENI. This CDR3 is built from 12 residues. V was trimmed by 2 bases and J by 7 bases, leaving 6 bases between them. CDR3 sequence: CASSPGGNIQYF. DNA for the CDR3: TGTGCCAGCTCACCAGGGGGGAACATTCAGTACTTC.

The rearrangement joins TRBV5-6 to TRBJ1-6, with a tentative D call TRBD1 (6 bases). V was shortened by 4 bases and J by 3 bases, with 8 bases between the two germline ends. CDR1 is SGHDT and CDR2 is YYEEEE in the germline V gene. The CDR3 runs 14 residues. Written as DNA, the CDR3 is TGTGCCAGCAGCGAGGACAGCTATAATTCACCCCTCCACTTT. It specifies CASSEDSYNSPLHF.

The rearrangement joins TRBV20-1 to TRBJ1-2; D remains ambiguous. The CDR3 runs to 10 residues. The germline V gene encodes CDR1 DFQATT and CDR2 SNEGSKA (reference sequence). Trimming shortened V by 5 bases and J by 3 bases, and 4 bases separated the two germline ends. As DNA, the CDR3 is TGCAGTGCTCGGGACTATGGCTACACCTTC. This codes for CSARDYGYTF.

The V call is TRBV9, the J call TRBJ2-3; possible D gene TRBD2, 5 bases. Germline V lookup: CDR1 SGDLS, CDR2 YYNGEE. Trimming cost V 2 bases and J 2 bases, with 9 bases left between them. The CDR3 has 14 residues. DNA of the CDR3: TGTGCCAGCAGCGTTACAGCGGACACAGATACGCAGTATTTT. Amino acids: CASSVTADTDTQYF. Supplemented by reference TRBV9 and TRBJ2-3, the full variable domain reads DSGVTQTPKHLITATGQRVTLRCSPRSGDLSVYWYQQSLDQGLQFLIQYYNGEERAKGNILERFSAQQFPDLHSELNLSSLELGDSALYFCASSVTADTDTQYFGPGTRLTVL.

This clone was found once. The V and J genes are TRBV20-1 and TRBJ1-4; no firm D call. The CDR3 contains 10 residues. CDR1 and CDR2 from the germline V gene are DFQATT and SNEGSKA (reference sequence). Trimming took 2 bases from V and 8 from J, leaving 3 bases between them. The CDR3 bases are TGCAGTGCTAGACAGGAAAAACTGTTTTTT. The encoded protein is CSARQEKLFF.

This clone was detected only a few times. The CDR3 coding sequence is TGTGCCAGCAGTCCTCCAGGGGTTAACTATGGCTACACCTTC. Its protein product is CASSPPGVNYGYTF. V gene TRBV27 combines with J gene TRBJ1-2; D possibly corresponds to TRBD1 (6 bases). V was cut by 5 bases and J by 1 base, with 11 bases left in between. CDR3 size: 14 residues. The germline V gene has CDR1 MNHEY and CDR2 SMNVEV (reference sequence).

The chain has TRBV5-4 and TRBJ1-4; 9 nucleotides match TRBD1. This CDR3 has 16 residues. CDR1 and CDR2 from the germline V gene are SGHNT and YYREEE (reference sequence). V lost 4 bases to trimming and J lost 3 bases; unmatched junction nucleotides: 7. The CDR3: CASSDTQGAPNEKLFF. The CDR3, as DNA: TGTGCCAGCAGCGACACACAGGGGGCACCTAATGAAAAACTGTTTTTT.

With respect to this clone: The junction shows a germline mismatch at one end, possibly a read error. This chain connects TRBV7-3 to TRBJ1-5; D unclear. Germline CDR1 SGHTA, CDR2 FQGTGA. This CDR3 spans 15 amino acids. DNA of the CDR3: TGTGCCAGCAGCTTACTCGGGGATAGCTATCAGCCCCAGCATTTT. Translated, it gives CASSLLGDSYQPQHF. Combining the CDR3 with reference TRBV7-3 and TRBJ1-5 gives the whole variable domain GAGVSQTPSNKVTEKGKYVELRCDPISGHTALYWYRQSLGQGPEFLIYFQGTGAADDSGLPNDRFFAVRPEGSVSTLKIQRTERGDSAVYLCASSLLGDSYQPQHFGDGTRLSIL.